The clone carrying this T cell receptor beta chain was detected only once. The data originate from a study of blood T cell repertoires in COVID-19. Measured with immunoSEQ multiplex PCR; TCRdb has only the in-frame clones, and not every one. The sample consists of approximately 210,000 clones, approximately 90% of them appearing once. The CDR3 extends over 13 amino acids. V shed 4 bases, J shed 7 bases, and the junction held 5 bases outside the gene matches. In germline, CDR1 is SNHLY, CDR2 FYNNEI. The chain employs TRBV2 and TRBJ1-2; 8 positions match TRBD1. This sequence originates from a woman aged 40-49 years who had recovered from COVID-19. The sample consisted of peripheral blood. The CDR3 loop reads CASSVQGVGGYTF. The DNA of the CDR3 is TGTGCCAGCAGTGTACAGGGGGTGGGTGGCTACACCTTC. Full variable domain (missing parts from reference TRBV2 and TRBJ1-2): EPEVTQTPSHQVTQMGQEVILRCVPISNHLYFYWYRQILGQKVEFLVSFYNNEISEKSEIFDDQFSVERPDGSNFTLKIRSTKLEDSAMYFCASSVQGVGGYTFGSGTRLTVV.